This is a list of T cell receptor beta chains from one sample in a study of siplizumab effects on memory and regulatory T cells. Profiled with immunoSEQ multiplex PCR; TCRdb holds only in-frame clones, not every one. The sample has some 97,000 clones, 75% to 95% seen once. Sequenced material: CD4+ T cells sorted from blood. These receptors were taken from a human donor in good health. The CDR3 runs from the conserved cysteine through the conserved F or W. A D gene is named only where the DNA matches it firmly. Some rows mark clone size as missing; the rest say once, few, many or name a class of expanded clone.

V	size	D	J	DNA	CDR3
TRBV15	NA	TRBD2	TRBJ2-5	TGTGCCACCAGCAGAGATAGGGCAGCGGGGTGGGAGACCCAGTACTTC	CATSRDRAAGWETQYF
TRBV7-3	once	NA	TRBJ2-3	TGTGCCAGCAGCTGGGGGGGCAGCACAGATACGCAGTATTTT	CASSWGGSTDTQYF
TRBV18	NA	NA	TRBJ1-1	TGTGCCAGCTCACCCGGCAACCAATCGGGACGAGGGTACACTGAAGCTTTCTTT	CASSPGNQSGRGYTEAFF
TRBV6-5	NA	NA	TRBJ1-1	TGTGCCCCCTCTTGGACAGTGAACACTGAAGCTTTCTTT	CAPSWTVNTEAFF
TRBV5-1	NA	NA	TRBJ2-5	TGCGCCAGCAGCTTTACTCCGCAAGAGACCCAGTACTTC	CASSFTPQETQYF
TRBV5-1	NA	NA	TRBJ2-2	TGCGCCAGCCGGTACGGTACCGGGGAGCTGTTTTTT	CASRYGTGELFF
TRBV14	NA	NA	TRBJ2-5	TGTGCCAGCAGCCAATGGGAGACCCAGTACTTC	CASSQWETQYF
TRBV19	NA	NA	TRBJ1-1	TGTGCCAGTAGCCACGGGCGACCGGAGACTGAAGCTTTCTTT	CASSHGRPETEAFF
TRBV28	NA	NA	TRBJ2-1	TGTGCCAGCAGGGGCAGCTCCTACAATGAGCAGTTCTTC	CASRGSSYNEQFF
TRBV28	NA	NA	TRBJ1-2	TGTGCCAGCAGCCGTTCGACAGGTTGGGAAGGCTACACCTTC	CASSRSTGWEGYTF
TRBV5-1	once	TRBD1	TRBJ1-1	TGCGCCAGCAGCCCGCAGGGGGCTTGGAACACTGAAGCTTTCTTT	CASSPQGAWNTEAFF
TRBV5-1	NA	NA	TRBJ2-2	TGCGCCAGCAGCTTGGGCAGCACGGGGGAGCTGTTTTTT	CASSLGSTGELFF
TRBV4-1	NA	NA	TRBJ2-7	TGCGCCAGCAGCCAAGAGGGGCAAATAAGTTACGAGCAGTACTTC	CASSQEGQISYEQYF
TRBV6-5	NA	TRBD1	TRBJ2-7	TGTGCCAGCAGTTACCTTCGACAGGGGACCTACGAGCAGTACTTC	CASSYLRQGTYEQYF
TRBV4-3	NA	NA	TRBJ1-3	TGCGCCAGCAGCCAAGATGGCAGGGTAGGAAACACCATATATTTT	CASSQDGRVGNTIYF
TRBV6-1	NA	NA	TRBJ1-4	TGTGCCAGCAGTGAAAGGCGGCAGGGAAGGTCCGGGGCTAATGAAAAACTGTTTTTT	CASSERRQGRSGANEKLFF
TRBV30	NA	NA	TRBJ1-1	TGTGCCTGGACCCAACAGGAGAACACTGAAGCTTTCTTT	CAWTQQENTEAFF
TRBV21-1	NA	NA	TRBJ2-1	TGTGCCAGCAGCAATTCACTAGCGGGGGGGCCTATCTCCTACAATGAGCAGTTCTTC	CASSNSLAGGPISYNEQFF
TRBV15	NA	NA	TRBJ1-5	TGTGCCACCAGCAGAGTGGATAGCAATCAGCCCCAGCATTTT	CATSRVDSNQPQHF
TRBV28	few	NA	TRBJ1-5	TGTGCCAGCAGTTTGAGGCACCTCCAGCCCCAGCATTTT	CASSLRHLQPQHF
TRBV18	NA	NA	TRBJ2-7	TGTGCCAGCTCACCCACGACAGGAGCCCTCCACGAGCAGTACTTC	CASSPTTGALHEQYF
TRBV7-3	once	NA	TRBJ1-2	TGTGCCAGCAGCTTAATCGGGGGAACTAACTATGGCTACACCTTC	CASSLIGGTNYGYTF
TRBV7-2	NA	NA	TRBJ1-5	TGTGCCAGCAGCTTAGAAGAACAGGCCTTCAATCAGCCCCAGCATTTT	CASSLEEQAFNQPQHF
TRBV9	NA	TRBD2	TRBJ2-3	TGTGCCAGCAGCGTAGTTGCGGGGGGGGATACGCAGTATTTT	CASSVVAGGDTQYF
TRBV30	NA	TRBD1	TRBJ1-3	TGTGCCTGGAGAGTGACAGGGTTTCACTTTGGAAACACCATATATTTT	CAWRVTGFHFGNTIYF
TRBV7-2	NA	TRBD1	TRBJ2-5	TGTGCCAGCAGCTTAAGCGGGACAGGGGCACAAGAGACCCAGTACTTC	CASSLSGTGAQETQYF
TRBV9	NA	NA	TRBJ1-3	TGTGCCAGCAGCGTACAGGTGGGAGGAAACACCATATATTTT	CASSVQVGGNTIYF
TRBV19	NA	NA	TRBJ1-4	TGTGCCAGTAGGAGGTTAGAGGAAAAACTGTTTTTT	CASRRLEEKLFF
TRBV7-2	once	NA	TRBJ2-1	TGTGCCAGCAGCTTCTCGAGTAACAATGAGCAGTTCTTC	CASSFSSNNEQFF
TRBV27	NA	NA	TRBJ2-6	TGTGCCAGCTCTGGTTCCTCTGGGGCCAACGTCCTGACTTTC	CASSGSSGANVLTF
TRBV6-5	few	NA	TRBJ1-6	TGTGCCAGCAAGCAGGGGAATTCACCCCTCCACTTT	CASKQGNSPLHF
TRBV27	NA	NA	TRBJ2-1	TGTGCCAGCAGTGTGACTAGTGGCGTCGGTGAGCAGTTCTTC	CASSVTSGVGEQFF
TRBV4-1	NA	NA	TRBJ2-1	TGCGCCAGCAGCCAAGATGAAGGGGCCTCCTACAATGAGCAGTTCTTC	CASSQDEGASYNEQFF
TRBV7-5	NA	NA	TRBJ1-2	TGTGTCAGAAGCTCTCCCCGGGGAGGTAACTATGGCTACACCTTC	CVRSSPRGGNYGYTF
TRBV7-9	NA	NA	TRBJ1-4	TGTGCCAGCGGAAGGTGGTTCGAAAAACTGTTTTTT	CASGRWFEKLFF
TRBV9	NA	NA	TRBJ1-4	TGTGCCAGCAGCCCCAGCCCGACAACTAATAATGAAAAACTGTTTTTT	CASSPSPTTNNEKLFF
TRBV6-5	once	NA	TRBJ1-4	TGTGCCAGCAGTTACTCAGGGGTTATTAATGAAAAACTGTTTTTT	CASSYSGVINEKLFF
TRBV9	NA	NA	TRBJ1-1	TGTGCCAGCAGCGTAACGGGGAACACTGAAGCTTTCTTT	CASSVTGNTEAFF
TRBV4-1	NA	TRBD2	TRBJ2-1	TGCGCCAGTAGCGGACTAGCGGGGAAATACAATGAGCAGTTCTTC	CASSGLAGKYNEQFF
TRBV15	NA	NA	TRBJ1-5	TGTGCCACCACCTCAAACATCCATAGCAATCAGCCCCAGCATTTT	CATTSNIHSNQPQHF
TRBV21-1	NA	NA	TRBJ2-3	TGTGCCAGCCTGACGGGGACAGCTAGCACAGATACGCAGTATTTT	CASLTGTASTDTQYF
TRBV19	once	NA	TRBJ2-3	TGTGCCAGTAGTATCGCTCGCGGGGGCACAGATACGCAGTATTTT	CASSIARGGTDTQYF
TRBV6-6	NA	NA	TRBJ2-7	TGTGCCAGCAGTTTAGGGGGTGCCTCCTACGAGCAGTACTTC	CASSLGGASYEQYF
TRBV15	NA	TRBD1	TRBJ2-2	TGTGCCACCAGCAGAGCCCCCGGGACAGGGGGGATGGGGGTAACCGGGGAGCTGTTTTTT	CATSRAPGTGGMGVTGELFF
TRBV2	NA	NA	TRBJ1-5	TGTGCCAGCATGACCGGGGGAAATCAGCCCCAGCATTTT	CASMTGGNQPQHF
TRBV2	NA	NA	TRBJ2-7	TGTGCCAGCAGTGAAAGGCCCCTGTCAGGGTTACACGAGCAGTACTTC	CASSERPLSGLHEQYF
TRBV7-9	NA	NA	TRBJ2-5	TGTGCCAGCAGCTTCGGCCAAGCCGAGACCCAGTACTTC	CASSFGQAETQYF
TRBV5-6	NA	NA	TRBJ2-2	TGTGCCAGCAGGCCGGGGATGGGCGGGGAGCTGTTTTTT	CASRPGMGGELFF
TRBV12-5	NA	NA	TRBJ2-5	TGTGCTAGTGCCCAAGGGGGTGAGACCCAGTACTTC	CASAQGGETQYF
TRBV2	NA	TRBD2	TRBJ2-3	TGTGCCAGCATAGCTAGCGGGGCTAGTAAGGGTACGCAGTATTTT	CASIASGASKGTQYF
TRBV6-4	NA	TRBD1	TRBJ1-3	TGTGCCAGCAGTGGGTCAGGGAAGGGGGCAGCTGGAAACACCATATATTTT	CASSGSGKGAAGNTIYF
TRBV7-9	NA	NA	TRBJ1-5	TGTGCCAGCAGCTTAGCGTTGGGTCAGCCCCAGCATTTT	CASSLALGQPQHF
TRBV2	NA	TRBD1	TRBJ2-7	TGTGCCAGCAGTGAGGGACAGGCAAACTACGAGCAGTACTTC	CASSEGQANYEQYF
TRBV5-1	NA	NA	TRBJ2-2	TGCGCCAGCAGCTTGGAGTCGGACACCGGGGAGCTGTTTTTT	CASSLESDTGELFF
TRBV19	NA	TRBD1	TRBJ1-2	TGTGCCAGTACCGAACAGGGGGGCAACTATGGCTACACCTTC	CASTEQGGNYGYTF